The 17 T cell receptor beta chains presented below share a single source sample, sequenced in a study of radiation and T cells in renal cell carcinoma. The treatment denotes: treatment-naive control, cytoreductive nephrectomy. Repertoires were generated with immunoSEQ multiplex PCR, while TCRdb's copy carries only in-frame clones and drops some. The sample consists of under 7,000 clones, about two thirds of them appearing once. This specimen consisted of tumor tissue, obtained from a patient whose treatment was nephrectomy without radiotherapy. Every receptor here comes from a human donor with renal cell carcinoma.

CDR3 nucleotides: TGTGCCAGCAGCGTAGTTGACAGCATTAGCGGGGAGCTGTTTTTT. Residues: CASSVVDSISGELFF. The chain couples TRBV9 to TRBJ2-2; possible D gene TRBD1, 5 bases. The V end was cut by 0 bases, the J end by 7 bases, with 13 bases between. Germline CDR1 is SGDLS and CDR2 is YYNGEE. This CDR3 is 15 amino acids long.

The gene calls are TRBV28 and TRBJ2-7, with D possibly TRBD1 on 6 matching bases. V lost 6 bases to trimming and J lost 2 bases, with 14 bases between them. This CDR3 comprises 14 residues. The germline V gene has CDR1 MDHEN and CDR2 SYDVKM. CDR3 loop: CASSPYREPYEQYF. The DNA for the CDR3 is TGTGCCAGCAGCCCCTACAGGGAACCCTACGAGCAGTACTTC.

This clone was seen more than once but under ten times. This rearrangement joins TRBV10-3 to TRBJ2-1; TRBD1 agrees at 11 bases. After removal of 3 bases from V and 3 bases from J, the junction contained 10 bases not matched to a gene. The CDR3 spans 18 residues. CDR1 ENHRY and CDR2 SYGVKD come from the germline V gene. The CDR3 DNA reads as TGTGCCATCAGTGATGGACAGGGGGCGGTAAGAGTCTACAATGAGCAGTTCTTC. It is translated as CAISDGQGAVRVYNEQFF.

The chain links TRBV6-6 to TRBJ1-1, with D hard to call. The CDR3 has 14 residues. Per the germline V gene, CDR1 is MNHNY and CDR2 is SVGAGI (reference sequence). The V gene lost 5 bases and the J gene lost 1 base, with 11 bases spanning the gap. The CDR3 sequence: CASSRTASNTEAFF. The CDR3 bases are TGTGCCAGCAGTAGGACGGCTTCGAACACTGAAGCTTTCTTT.

The chain couples TRBV6-1 to TRBJ1-6; 7 bases agree with TRBD1. CDR1 is MNHNS, CDR2 SASEGT, per germline. This CDR3 comprises 15 residues. V trimming: 4 bases; J trimming: 7 bases; junction bases outside the gene matches: 7. The CDR3 DNA reads as TGTGCCAGCAGTGGATCGGGACAGATAAATTCACCCCTCCACTTT. Translated: CASSGSGQINSPLHF.

The chain links TRBV5-4 to TRBJ2-3, with D possibly matching TRBD2 (5 bases). There are 16 residues in the CDR3. Trimming removed 3 bases from V and 1 base from J, with 15 bases in between. Germline V gene lookup returns CDR1 SGHNT and CDR2 YYREEE (reference sequence). Here the CDR3 reads CASSSDSTRGTDTQYF. The CDR3 DNA follows: TGTGCCAGCAGCTCAGACTCGACGCGGGGCACAGATACGCAGTATTTT. Drawing the rest from reference TRBV5-4 and TRBJ2-3, the complete variable domain is ETGVTQSPTHLIKTRGQQVTLRCSSQSGHNTVSWYQQALGQGPQFIFQYYREEENGRGNFPPRFSGLQFPNYSSELNVNALELDDSALYLCASSSDSTRGTDTQYFGPGTRLTVL.

The gene calls are TRBV10-3 and TRBJ2-7; the match to TRBD2 covers 9 bases. V trimming: 8 bases; J trimming: 2 bases; junction bases outside the gene matches: 13. Germline CDR1 and CDR2: ENHRY and SYGVKD. The CDR3 has 16 amino acids. CDR3 DNA sequence: TGTGCCATCGGCAAAATAGCGGGAGCTTTGGCCTACGAGCAGTACTTC. Translating it yields CAIGKIAGALAYEQYF.

The genes are TRBV28 and TRBJ1-4, with a possible D match to TRBD1 (6 bases). The ends were cut back, 4 bases at V and 2 bases at J, with 14 bases in the middle. The germline gives CDR1 MDHEN, CDR2 SYDVKM. The CDR3 consists of 16 residues. CDR3 in amino acids: CASSSLAGETNEKLFF. CDR3 sequence (DNA): TGTGCCAGCAGTTCCTTGGCAGGGGAGACTAATGAAAAACTGTTTTTT.

J is TRBJ2-6 and V is TRBV2; D is ambiguous. The CDR3 totals 14 residues. Trimming cost V 0 bases and J 2 bases, with 2 bases left between them. Germline CDR1 is SNHLY and CDR2 is FYNNEI. CDR3 in DNA: TGTGCCAGCAGTGAAGCGGCTGGGGCCAACGTCCTGACTTTC. It translates to CASSEAAGANVLTF.

This rearrangement joins TRBV7-2 to TRBJ2-1, with D tentatively TRBD2 (5 bases). The germline gives CDR1 SGHTA, CDR2 FQGNSA. V was pared by 3 bases and J by 4 bases, with 13 bases between. The CDR3 is 15 residues long. DNA of the CDR3: TGTGCCAGCAGCTTTACGGGATTATTTTACAATGAGCAGTTCTTC. It translates to CASSFTGLFYNEQFF.

Relative to its sample, this clone is medium-sized (0.01 to 0.1%). This chain joins TRBV14 and TRBJ2-5, with D perhaps matching TRBD2 (5 bases). Germline V gene sequence: CDR1 SGHDN, CDR2 FVKESK. Trimming removed 2 bases at V and 4 bases at J, with 17 bases between. The CDR3 totals 16 residues. The DNA of the CDR3 is TGTGCCAGCAGCCAAAATGTGGGTCTAGCCGGAGAGACCCAGTACTTC. As protein: CASSQNVGLAGETQYF.

This chain uses TRBV7-6 with TRBJ2-5; TRBD2 agrees at 9 bases. This CDR3 has 15 residues. Germline CDR1 SGHVS, CDR2 FNYEAQ. V lost 1 base, J lost 4 bases, and 4 bases stayed unmatched. CDR3 sequence: CASSLGRGGAETQYF. The CDR3 DNA reads as TGTGCCAGCAGCTTAGGGCGGGGGGGTGCAGAGACCCAGTACTTC.

The V gene is TRBV29-1, the J gene TRBJ1-2; TRBD1 is a possible D gene (5 bases). The CDR3 runs to 14 residues. Germline CDR1 reads SQVTM; CDR2 reads ANQGSEA. Trimming shortened V by 3 bases and J by 4 bases, and 15 bases separated the two germline ends. CDR3 sequence: CSVDFRGGSYGYTF. For the CDR3, the DNA is TGCAGCGTTGATTTTAGGGGCGGGTCCTATGGCTACACCTTC.

The V and J genes are TRBV11-3 and TRBJ2-1; 7 bases are shared with TRBD2. The CDR3 is 19 amino acids. The germline gives CDR1 SGHNT, CDR2 YENEEA. The trim removed 3 bases at V and 0 bases at J, leaving 14 bases unmatched. CDR3 coding DNA: TGTGCCAGCAGCTTGCCCCCTGTTTGGGGCGGGGGCTCCTACAATGAGCAGTTCTTC. Translating gives CASSLPPVWGGGSYNEQFF.

The chain carries TRBV2 and TRBJ2-1; D gene ambiguous. The CDR3 is 12 residues long. CDR1 and CDR2 from the germline V gene are SNHLY and FYNNEI. The V and J ends lost 8 bases and 5 bases respectively, with 10 bases between them. In DNA, the CDR3 is TGTGCCAGCTGGCCCTGGAACAATGAGCAGTTCTTC. It codes for CASWPWNNEQFF.

J is TRBJ2-1 and V is TRBV7-2; 8 nucleotides line up with TRBD2. Germline V gene sequence: CDR1 SGHTA, CDR2 FQGNSA. Trimming took 0 bases from V and 2 from J; bases not matched to a gene: 0. The CDR3 sequence is 15 residues long. The CDR3, as DNA: TGTGCCAGCAGCTTAGCTAGCGGGACCTACAATGAGCAGTTCTTC. Translation: CASSLASGTYNEQFF. The whole variable domain, remainder taken from reference TRBV7-2 and TRBJ2-1, is GAGVSQSPSNKVTEKGKDVELRCDPISGHTALYWYRQSLGQGLEFLIYFQGNSAPDKSGLPSDRFSAERTGGSVSTLTIQRTQQEDSAVYLCASSLASGTYNEQFFGPGTRLTVL.

This sequence joins TRBV28 and TRBJ1-5, with a weak D call TRBD1 (6 bases). The V end lost 3 bases, the J end lost 7 bases, and 16 bases lay between the germline ends. The CDR3 contains 15 residues. Germline V CDR1 and CDR2: MDHEN, SYDVKM. The CDR3 DNA sequence: TGTGCCAGCAGTTTGACGGCCAGGGGACGGCAGCCCCAGCATTTT. Protein: CASSLTARGRQPQHF.